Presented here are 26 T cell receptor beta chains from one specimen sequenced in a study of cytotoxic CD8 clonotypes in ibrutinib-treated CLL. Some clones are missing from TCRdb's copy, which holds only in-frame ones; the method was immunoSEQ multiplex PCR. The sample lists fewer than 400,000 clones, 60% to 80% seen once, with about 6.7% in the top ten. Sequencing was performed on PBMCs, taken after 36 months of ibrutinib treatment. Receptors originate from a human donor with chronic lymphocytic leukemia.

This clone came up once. CDR3: CASSPRTGGLNTEAFF. In nucleotides, the CDR3 is TGTGCCAGCAGCCCCAGGACAGGGGGATTGAACACTGAAGCTTTCTTT. The chain joins TRBV21-1 to TRBJ1-1; TRBD1, the table's D call, was not compared with the DNA. TRBV21-1 is marked as a pseudogene. The CDR3 length is 16 residues.

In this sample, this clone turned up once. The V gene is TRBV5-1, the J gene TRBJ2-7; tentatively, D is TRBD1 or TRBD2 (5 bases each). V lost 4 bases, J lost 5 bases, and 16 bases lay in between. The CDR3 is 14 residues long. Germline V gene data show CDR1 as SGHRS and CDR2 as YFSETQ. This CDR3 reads CASSQRGLSNEQYF. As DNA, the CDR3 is TGCGCCAGCAGCCAACGGGGCCTCTCTAACGAGCAGTACTTC.

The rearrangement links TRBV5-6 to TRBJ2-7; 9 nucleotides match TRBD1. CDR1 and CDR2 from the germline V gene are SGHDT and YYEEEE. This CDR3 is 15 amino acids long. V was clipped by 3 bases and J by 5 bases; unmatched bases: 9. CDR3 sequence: CASSSGTGFLDEQYF. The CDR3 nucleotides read TGTGCCAGCAGCTCCGGGACAGGGTTTCTCGACGAGCAGTACTTC. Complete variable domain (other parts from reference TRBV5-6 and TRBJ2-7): DAGVTQSPTHLIKTRGQQVTLRCSPKSGHDTVSWYQQALGQGPQFIFQYYEEEERQRGNFPDRFSGHQFPNYSSELNVNALLLGDSALYLCASSSGTGFLDEQYFGPGTRLTVT.

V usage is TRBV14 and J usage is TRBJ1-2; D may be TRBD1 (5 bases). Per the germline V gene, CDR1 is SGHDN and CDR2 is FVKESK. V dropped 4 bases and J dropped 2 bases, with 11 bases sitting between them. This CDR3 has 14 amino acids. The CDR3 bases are TGTGCCAGCAGCCCCCGTCGGGGGAACTATGGCTACACCTTC. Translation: CASSPRRGNYGYTF.

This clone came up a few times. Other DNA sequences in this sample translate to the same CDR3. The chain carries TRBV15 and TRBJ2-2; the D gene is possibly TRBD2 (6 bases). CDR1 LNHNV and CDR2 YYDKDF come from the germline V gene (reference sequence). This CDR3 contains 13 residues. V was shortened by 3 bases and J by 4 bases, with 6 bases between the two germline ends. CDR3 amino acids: CATSRGGTGELFF. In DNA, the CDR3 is TGTGCCACCAGCAGGGGGGGCACCGGGGAGCTGTTTTTT.

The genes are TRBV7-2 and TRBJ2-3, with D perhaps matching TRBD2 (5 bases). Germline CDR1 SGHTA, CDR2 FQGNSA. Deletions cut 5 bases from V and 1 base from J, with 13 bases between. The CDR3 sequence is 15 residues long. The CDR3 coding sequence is TGTGCCAGCAGCCCCGAGGGAGCGGGCACAGATACGCAGTATTTT. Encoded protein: CASSPEGAGTDTQYF.

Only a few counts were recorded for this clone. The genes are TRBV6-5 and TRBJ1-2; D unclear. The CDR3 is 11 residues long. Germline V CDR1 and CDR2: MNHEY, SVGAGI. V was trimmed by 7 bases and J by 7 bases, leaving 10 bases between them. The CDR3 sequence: CASIGWAGYTF. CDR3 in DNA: TGTGCCAGCATAGGGTGGGCTGGCTACACCTTC.

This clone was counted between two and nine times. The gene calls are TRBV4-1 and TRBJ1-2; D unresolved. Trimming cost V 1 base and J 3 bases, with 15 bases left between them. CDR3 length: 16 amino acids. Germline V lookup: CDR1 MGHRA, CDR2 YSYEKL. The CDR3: CASSQVENLLDYGYTF. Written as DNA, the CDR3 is TGCGCCAGCAGCCAAGTCGAGAACCTTCTCGACTATGGCTACACCTTC.

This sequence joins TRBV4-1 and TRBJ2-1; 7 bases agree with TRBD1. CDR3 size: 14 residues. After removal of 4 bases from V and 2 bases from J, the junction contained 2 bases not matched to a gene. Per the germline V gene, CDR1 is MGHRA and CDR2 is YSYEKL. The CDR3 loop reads CASSLGTAYNEQFF. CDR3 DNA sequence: TGCGCCAGCAGCCTCGGGACAGCCTACAATGAGCAGTTCTTC.

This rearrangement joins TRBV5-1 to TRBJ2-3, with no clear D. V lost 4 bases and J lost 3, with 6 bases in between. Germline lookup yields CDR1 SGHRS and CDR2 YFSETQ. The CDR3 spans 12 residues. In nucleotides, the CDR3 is TGCGCCAGCAGCCACAAGACAGATACGCAGTATTTT. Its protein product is CASSHKTDTQYF.

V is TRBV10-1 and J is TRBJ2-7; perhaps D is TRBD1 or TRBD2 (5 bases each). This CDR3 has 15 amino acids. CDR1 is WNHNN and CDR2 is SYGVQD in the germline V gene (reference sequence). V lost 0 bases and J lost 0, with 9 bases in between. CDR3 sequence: CASSESRGSSYEQYF. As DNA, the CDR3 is TGCGCCAGCAGTGAGTCGAGGGGAAGCTCCTACGAGCAGTACTTC.

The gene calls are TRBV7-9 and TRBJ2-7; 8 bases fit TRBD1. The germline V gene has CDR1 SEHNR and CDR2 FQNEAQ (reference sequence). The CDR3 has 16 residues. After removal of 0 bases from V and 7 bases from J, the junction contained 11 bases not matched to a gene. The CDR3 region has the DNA TGTGCCAGCAGCTTAGCGGTAGGACAGGGTTCGAAAGAGCAGTACTTC. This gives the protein CASSLAVGQGSKEQYF.

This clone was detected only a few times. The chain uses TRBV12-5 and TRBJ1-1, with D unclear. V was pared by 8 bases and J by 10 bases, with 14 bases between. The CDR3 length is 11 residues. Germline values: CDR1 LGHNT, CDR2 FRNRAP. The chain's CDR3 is CASTRISGAFF. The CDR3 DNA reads TGTGCTAGTACTAGGATCTCTGGAGCTTTCTTT.

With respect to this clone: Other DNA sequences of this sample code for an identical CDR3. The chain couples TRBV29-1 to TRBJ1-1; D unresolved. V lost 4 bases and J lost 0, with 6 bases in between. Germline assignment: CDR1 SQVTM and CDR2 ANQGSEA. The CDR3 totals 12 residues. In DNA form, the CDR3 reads TGCAGCGTTGGTCGGCTGAACACTGAAGCTTTCTTT. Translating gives CSVGRLNTEAFF.

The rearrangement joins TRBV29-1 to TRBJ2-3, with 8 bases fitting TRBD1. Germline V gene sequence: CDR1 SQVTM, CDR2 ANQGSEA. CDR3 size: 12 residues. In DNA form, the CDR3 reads TGCCGGGGACAGGAGCTCGGAGGTACGCAGTATTTT. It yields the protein CRGQELGGTQYF.

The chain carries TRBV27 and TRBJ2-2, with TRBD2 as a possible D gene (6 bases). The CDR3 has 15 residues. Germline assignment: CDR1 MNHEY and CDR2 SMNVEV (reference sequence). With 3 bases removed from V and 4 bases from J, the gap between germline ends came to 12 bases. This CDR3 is CASSLRGVITGELFF. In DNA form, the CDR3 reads TGTGCCAGCAGTTTGCGGGGAGTTATCACCGGGGAGCTGTTTTTT.

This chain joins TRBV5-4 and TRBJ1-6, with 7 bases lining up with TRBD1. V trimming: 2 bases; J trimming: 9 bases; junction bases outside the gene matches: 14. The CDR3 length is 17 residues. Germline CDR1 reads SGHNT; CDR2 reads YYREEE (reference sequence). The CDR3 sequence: CASSFDPGTAVFSPLHF. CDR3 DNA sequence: TGTGCCAGCAGCTTTGACCCCGGGACAGCCGTTTTTTCACCCCTCCACTTT.

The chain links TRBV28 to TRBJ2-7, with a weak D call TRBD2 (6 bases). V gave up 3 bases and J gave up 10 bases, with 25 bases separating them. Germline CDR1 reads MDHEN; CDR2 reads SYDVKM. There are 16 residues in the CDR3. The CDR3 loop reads CASSFSGGLARWGQYF. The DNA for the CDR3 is TGTGCCAGCAGTTTTTCCGGGGGTCTCGCCCGGTGGGGACAGTACTTC.

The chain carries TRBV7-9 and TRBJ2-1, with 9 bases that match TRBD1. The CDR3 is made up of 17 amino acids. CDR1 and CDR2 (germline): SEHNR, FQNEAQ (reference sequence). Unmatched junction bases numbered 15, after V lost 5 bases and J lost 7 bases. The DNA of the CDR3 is TGTGCCAGCAGCCCACCCCCCATCGGACAGGGGTTAAATGAGCAGTTCTTC. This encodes CASSPPPIGQGLNEQFF.

The CDR3 sequence: CASSLGPSFYGYTF. The CDR3 DNA sequence: TGTGCCAGCAGCTTAGGCCCAAGTTTTTATGGCTACACCTTC. The rearrangement links TRBV7-9 to TRBJ1-2; D unresolved. Germline loops: CDR1 SEHNR, CDR2 FQNEAQ (reference sequence). The CDR3 covers 14 residues. V was shortened by 1 base and J by 5 bases, with 11 bases between the two germline ends.

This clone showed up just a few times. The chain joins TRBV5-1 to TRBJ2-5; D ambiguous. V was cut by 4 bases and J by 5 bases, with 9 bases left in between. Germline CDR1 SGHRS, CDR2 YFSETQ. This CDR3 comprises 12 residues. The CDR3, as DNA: TGCGCCAGCAGCGGCAGTAGGGAGACCCAGTACTTC. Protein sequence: CASSGSRETQYF.

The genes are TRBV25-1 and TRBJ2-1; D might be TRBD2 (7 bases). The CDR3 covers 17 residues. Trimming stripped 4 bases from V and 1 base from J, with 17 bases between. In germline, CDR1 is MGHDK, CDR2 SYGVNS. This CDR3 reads CASSGTGGGRSYNEQFF. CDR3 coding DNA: TGTGCCAGCAGTGGTACCGGCGGGGGCCGTTCCTACAATGAGCAGTTCTTC. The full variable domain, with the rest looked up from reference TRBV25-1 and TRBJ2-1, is EADIYQTPRYLVIGTGKKITLECSQTMGHDKMYWYQQDPGMELHLIHYSYGVNSTEKGDLSSESTVSRIRTEHFPLTLESARPSHTSQYLCASSGTGGGRSYNEQFFGPGTRLTVL.

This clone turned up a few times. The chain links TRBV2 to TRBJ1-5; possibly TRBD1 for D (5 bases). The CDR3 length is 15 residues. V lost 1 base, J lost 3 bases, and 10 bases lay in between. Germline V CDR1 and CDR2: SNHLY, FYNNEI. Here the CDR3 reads CASSEVGVDNQPQHF. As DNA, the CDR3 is TGTGCCAGCAGTGAAGTGGGGGTTGACAATCAGCCCCAGCATTTT.

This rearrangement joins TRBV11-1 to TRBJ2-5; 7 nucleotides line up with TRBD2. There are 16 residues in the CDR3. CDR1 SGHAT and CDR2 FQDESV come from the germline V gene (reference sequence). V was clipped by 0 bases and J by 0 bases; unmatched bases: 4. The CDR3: CASSLARLADQETQYF. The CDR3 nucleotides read TGTGCCAGCAGCTTAGCGCGGCTAGCGGACCAAGAGACCCAGTACTTC.

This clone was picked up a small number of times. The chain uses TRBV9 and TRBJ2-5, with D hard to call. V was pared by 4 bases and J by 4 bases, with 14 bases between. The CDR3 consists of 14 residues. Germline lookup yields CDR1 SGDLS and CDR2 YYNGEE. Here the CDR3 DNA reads TGTGCCAGCAGCCCGACTTTCCCCCCAGAGACCCAGTACTTC. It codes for CASSPTFPPETQYF.

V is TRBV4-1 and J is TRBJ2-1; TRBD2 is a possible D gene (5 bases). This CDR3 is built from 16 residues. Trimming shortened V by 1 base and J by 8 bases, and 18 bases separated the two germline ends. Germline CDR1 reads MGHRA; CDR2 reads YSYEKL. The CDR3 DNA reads TGCGCCAGCAGCCAAGCGGCTAGCTCCCTGTGGGATGAGCAGTTCTTC. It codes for CASSQAASSLWDEQFF.